Described below is a single T cell receptor beta chain sequence and its context. The data stem from a study of OX40 agonist ivuxolimab in advanced cancers. Assay used: immunoSEQ multiplex PCR; TCRdb lists only in-frame clones, some missing. This sample yields about 26,000 clones, of which around four fifths are seen a single time; roughly 12% belongs to the top ten. Sequenced here: CD4+ or CD8+ T cells sorted from blood, sampled in a trial of the OX40 agonist ivuxolimab. This clonotype was obtained from an adult with an advanced solid tumor such as melanoma, head and neck, liver or kidney cancer.

The CDR3 bases are TGTGCCAGCAACCCCCTCATGGCAGAACAAGAGACCCAGTACTTC. This codes for CASNPLMAEQETQYF. The J gene is TRBJ2-5, the V gene TRBV5-6, with D unresolved. There are 15 residues in the CDR3. The V end lost 6 bases, the J end lost 2 bases, and 17 bases lay between the germline ends. Germline loops: CDR1 SGHDT, CDR2 YYEEEE.